Following are 2 T cell receptor beta chains from one sample sequenced in a study of persistence of HIV-infected CD4 T cells. Sequencing used immunoSEQ version 4 in survey mode. Some clones are missing from TCRdb's copy, which holds only in-frame ones; the method was immunoSEQ multiplex PCR. The sample shows approximately 25,000 clones, 74% of them seen only once. No antigen is known for these receptors. Overlapping HIV-1 Gag 15-mer peptides at about 1 ug per peptide per mL were used. Responding CD4+ T cells were sorted by upregulation of both CD40 ligand and CD69. The starting material was CD4+ T cells sorted from PBMCs after roughly 18-hour stimulation, obtained from a patient who received antiretroviral therapy. These receptors were obtained from an adult man with HIV who was CMV-seropositive.

The J gene is TRBJ2-7, the V gene TRBV19; perhaps TRBD1 as D (5 bases). The CDR3 runs to 12 residues. Trimming stripped 4 bases from V and 9 bases from J, with 13 bases between. The germline CDR1 and CDR2 sequences are LNHDA and SQIVND (reference sequence). The CDR3 nucleotides read TGTGCCAGTAGTAGGGTCAGGGAAAGGCAGTACTTC. It specifies CASSRVRERQYF.

The chain employs TRBV13 and TRBJ2-7; D uncertain. The V end lost 2 bases, the J end lost 5 bases, and 10 bases lay between the germline ends. This CDR3 contains 13 residues. The germline V gene encodes CDR1 PRHDT and CDR2 FYEKMQ (reference sequence). CDR3 protein: CASSLRSAHEQYF. CDR3 coding DNA: TGTGCCAGCAGCTTAAGATCAGCCCACGAGCAGTACTTC.